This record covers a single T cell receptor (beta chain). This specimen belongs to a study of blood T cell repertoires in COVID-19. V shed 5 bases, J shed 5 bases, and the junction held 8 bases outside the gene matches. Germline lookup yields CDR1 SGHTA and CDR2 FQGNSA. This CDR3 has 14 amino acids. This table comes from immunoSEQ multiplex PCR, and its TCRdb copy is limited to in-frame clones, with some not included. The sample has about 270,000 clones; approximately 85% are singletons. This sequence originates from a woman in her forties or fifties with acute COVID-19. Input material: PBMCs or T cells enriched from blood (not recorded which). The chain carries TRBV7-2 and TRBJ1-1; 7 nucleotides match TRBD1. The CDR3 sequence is CASSELTGLTEAFF. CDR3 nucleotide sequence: TGTGCCAGCAGCGAACTGACAGGGCTGACTGAAGCTTTCTTT.